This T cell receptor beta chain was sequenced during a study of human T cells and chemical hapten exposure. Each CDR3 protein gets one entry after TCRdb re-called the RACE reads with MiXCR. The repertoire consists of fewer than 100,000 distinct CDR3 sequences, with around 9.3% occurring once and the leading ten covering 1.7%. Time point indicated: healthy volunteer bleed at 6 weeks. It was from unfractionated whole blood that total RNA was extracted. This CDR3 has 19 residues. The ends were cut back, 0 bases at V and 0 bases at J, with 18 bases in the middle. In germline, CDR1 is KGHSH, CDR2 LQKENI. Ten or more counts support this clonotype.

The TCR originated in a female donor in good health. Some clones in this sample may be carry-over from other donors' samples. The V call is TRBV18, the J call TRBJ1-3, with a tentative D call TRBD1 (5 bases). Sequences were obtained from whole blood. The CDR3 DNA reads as TGTGCCAGCTCACCACCGTCGTCGACAGATCCTCGCTCTGGAAACACCATATATTTT. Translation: CASSPPSSTDPRSGNTIYF.